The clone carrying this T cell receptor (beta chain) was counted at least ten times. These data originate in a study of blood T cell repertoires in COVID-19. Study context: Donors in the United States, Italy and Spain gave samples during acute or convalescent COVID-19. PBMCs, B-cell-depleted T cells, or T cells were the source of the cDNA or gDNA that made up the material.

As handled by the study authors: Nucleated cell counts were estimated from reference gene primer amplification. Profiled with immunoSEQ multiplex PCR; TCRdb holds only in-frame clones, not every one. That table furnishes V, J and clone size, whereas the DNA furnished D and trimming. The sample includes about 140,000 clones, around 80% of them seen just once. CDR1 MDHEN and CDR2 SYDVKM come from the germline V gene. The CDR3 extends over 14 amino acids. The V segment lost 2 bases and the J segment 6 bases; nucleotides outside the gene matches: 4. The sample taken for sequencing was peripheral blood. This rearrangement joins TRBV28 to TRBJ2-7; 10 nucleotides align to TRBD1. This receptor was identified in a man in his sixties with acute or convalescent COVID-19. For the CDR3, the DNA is TGTGCCAGCAGTTTAAGGGGACAGGGGCGCGAGCAGTACTTC. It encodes CASSLRGQGREQYF.